This is a list of T cell receptor beta chains from one sample in a study of technical replicates of blood from a few donors. The method was immunoSEQ multiplex PCR; TCRdb's version includes in-frame clones alone and lacks a portion of them. The table includes 95,000 or so clones, about 95% detected once. The sample comprised T cells isolated from PBMCs. The receptors were gathered from a human donor in good health. Both conserved end residues are part of each CDR3. A D gene is named only where the DNA matches it firmly. Size is omitted from some rows. Given values are once, few, many or a class for expanded clones.

>TRBJ1-2|TRBV27|TRBD1|.
TGTGCCAGCAGTTTGAGATACCAGGGGGCAGGGAATGGCTACACCTTC
CASSLRYQGAGNGYTF
>TRBJ2-7|TRBV7-9|TRBD2|.
TGTGCCAGCAGCTTCCGACTAGCGGGAGACCACGAGCAGTACTTC
CASSFRLAGDHEQYF
>TRBJ1-5|TRBV19|TRBD1|.
TGTGCCAGTCGATACAGGGGCAGCAATCAGCCCCAGCATTTT
CASRYRGSNQPQHF
>TRBJ2-3|TRBV9|TRBD1|.
TGTGCCAGCAGCGTAGGACAGGGGGATGTGGATACGCAGTATTTT
CASSVGQGDVDTQYF
>TRBJ2-1|TRBV30|.|.
TGTGCCTGGAGTTCCCAGGGAGGCAATGAGCAGTTCTTC
CAWSSQGGNEQFF
>TRBJ2-7|TRBV4-2|.|.
TGTGCCAGCAGCCGAGGAGCCTACGAGCAGTACTTC
CASSRGAYEQYF
>TRBJ2-2|TRBV6-5|TRBD1|.
TGTGCCAGCAGGGGGACAGCCACCGGGGAGCTGTTTTTT
CASRGTATGELFF
>TRBJ1-2|TRBV29-1|TRBD1|.
TGCAGCGTTGGACAGGGTCACTATGGCTACACCTTC
CSVGQGHYGYTF
>TRBJ1-2|TRBV19|TRBD1|.
TGTGCCAGTAACCCCATGGGGACAGGGGGCTCTAGTGGCTACACCTTC
CASNPMGTGGSSGYTF
>TRBJ1-5|TRBV7-2|.|.
TGTGCCAGCAGCTTATGGAGTACTAGCAATCAGCCCCAGCATTTT
CASSLWSTSNQPQHF
>TRBJ2-1|TRBV19|TRBD2|.
TGTGCCGTGGGGACTAGCGGTTTCAATGAGCAGTTCTTC
CAVGTSGFNEQFF
>TRBJ1-1|TRBV30|.|.
TGTGCCTGGAGTAACAGGGAAATAAACACTGAAGCTTTCTTT
CAWSNREINTEAFF
>TRBJ1-2|TRBV27|TRBD1|.
TGTGCCAGCAGTTCGTCCGGGACAGGGGAGGCCCGTGTCTATGGCTACACCTTC
CASSSSGTGEARVYGYTF
>TRBJ1-5|TRBV21-1|.|.
TGTGCCAGCAGCAAAGAAGACAGGGCGAGTCAGCCCCAGCATTTT
CASSKEDRASQPQHF
>TRBJ2-3|TRBV4-1|TRBD2|.
TGCGCCAGCAGCCAGCGGGAGCGAGGCACAGATACGCAGTATTTT
CASSQRERGTDTQYF
>TRBJ2-7|TRBV20-1|TRBD1|few
TGCAGTGCTAGAGATAGACAGGGCACGTACTTC
CSARDRQGTYF
>TRBJ2-7|TRBV5-6|TRBD1|.
TGTGCCAGCAGCTTGGGGGGGACAGGGGGCCCCTACGAGCAGTACTTC
CASSLGGTGGPYEQYF
>TRBJ1-1|TRBV18|.|.
TGTGCCAGCTCACCCCAGGTGGTTAGGAACACTGAAGCTTTCTTT
CASSPQVVRNTEAFF
>TRBJ1-1|TRBV18|.|.
TGTGCCAGCTCCCGGTACAGGGAAGCCGAAGCTTTCTTT
CASSRYREAEAFF
>TRBJ2-4|TRBV7-8|TRBD1|.
TGTGCCAGCAGCCTACCCAGGGACAGGGGGAAAAACATTCAGTACTTC
CASSLPRDRGKNIQYF
>TRBJ1-2|TRBV7-9|.|.
TGTGCCAGCAGCTTTAATGTATATGGCTACACCTTC
CASSFNVYGYTF
>TRBJ1-5|TRBV6-5|.|.
TGTGCCAGCAGTTCCTATAGCAATCAGCCCCAGCATTTT
CASSSYSNQPQHF
>TRBJ2-7|TRBV30|.|.
TGTGCCTGGAGTTCCGGGACACAGCAGTACTTC
CAWSSGTQQYF
>TRBJ2-5|TRBV25-1|TRBD2|.
TGTGCCAGCAGTTCTAGCGGGAGAGGAGAGACCCAGTACTTC
CASSSSGRGETQYF
>TRBJ2-1|TRBV30|.|.
TGTGCCTGGACAGGTCTAAATGAGCAGTTCTTC
CAWTGLNEQFF
>TRBJ2-5|TRBV6-5|.|.
TGTGCCAGCAGCCAAACTAGTTTTGAGACCCAGTACTTC
CASSQTSFETQYF
>TRBJ2-7|TRBV5-6|TRBD1|.
TGTGCCAGCAGCTTGGGGGACAGGGGGTCCTCTAGGCGAGAGTACTTC
CASSLGDRGSSRREYF
>TRBJ2-7|TRBV6-1|.|.
TGTGCCAGCAGCCTAGGAGGCTACGAGCAGTACTTC
CASSLGGYEQYF
>TRBJ2-7|TRBV7-9|TRBD1|.
TGTGCCAGCAGGGTGACAGGGTCCGACGAGCAGTACTTC
CASRVTGSDEQYF
>TRBJ2-3|TRBV9|.|.
TGTGCCAGCAGCGTAGAGTCGGGATTGGGGACAGATACGCAGTATTTT
CASSVESGLGTDTQYF
>TRBJ2-1|TRBV7-6|TRBD2|.
TGTGCCAGCAGTCGGACTAGCGGGAGAAATAGCTATGAGCAGTTCTTC
CASSRTSGRNSYEQFF
>TRBJ2-3|TRBV28|.|.
TGTGCCAGCAGTTCCCTCCCCGCACCGGGCACAGATACGCAGTATTTT
CASSSLPAPGTDTQYF
>TRBJ2-5|TRBV7-2|TRBD2|.
TGTGCCAGCAGCCCGGGACTAGGGACTCAGGAGACCCAGTACTTC
CASSPGLGTQETQYF
>TRBJ1-4|TRBV27|TRBD1|.
TGTGCCAGCACCCCGACAGGGGGTGGCGAAAAACTGTTTTTT
CASTPTGGGEKLFF
>TRBJ2-7|TRBV6-5|TRBD2|.
TGTGCCAGCAGTTACCAGCCTGTGGGCGGGAGGTACGAGCAGTACTTC
CASSYQPVGGRYEQYF
>TRBJ1-1|TRBV29-1|.|.
TGCAGCGTCTATGGAGTGAGTGAAGCTTTCTTT
CSVYGVSEAFF
>TRBJ2-3|TRBV11-2|TRBD2|.
TGTGCCAGCAGCTTCGGGGGGACAGATACGCAGTATTTT
CASSFGGTDTQYF
>TRBJ2-7|TRBV19|TRBD1|.
TGTGCCAGTAGTTGGGGGACAGTCCCCTACGAGCAGTACTTC
CASSWGTVPYEQYF
>TRBJ2-5|TRBV6-5|TRBD2|.
TGTGCCAGCAGCAGATCCGGGACTAGCGGGAAGACCCAGTACTTC
CASSRSGTSGKTQYF
>TRBJ1-5|TRBV19|.|once
TGTGCCAGTAGTATCTTTGGGGCTGATCAGCCCCAGCATTTT
CASSIFGADQPQHF
>TRBJ2-3|TRBV10-3|.|.
TGTGCCATCAGTGAGTCGCCGGGGACTAGCACAGATACGCAGTATTTT
CAISESPGTSTDTQYF